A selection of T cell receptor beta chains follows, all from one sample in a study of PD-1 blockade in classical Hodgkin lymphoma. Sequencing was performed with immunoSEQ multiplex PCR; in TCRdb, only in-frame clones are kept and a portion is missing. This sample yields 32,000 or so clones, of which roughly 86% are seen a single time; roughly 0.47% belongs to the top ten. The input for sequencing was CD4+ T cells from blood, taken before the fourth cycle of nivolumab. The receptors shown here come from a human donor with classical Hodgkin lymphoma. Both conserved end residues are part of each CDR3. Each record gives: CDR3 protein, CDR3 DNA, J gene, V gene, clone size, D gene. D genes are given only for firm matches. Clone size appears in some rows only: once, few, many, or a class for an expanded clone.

cdr3_aa: CASSTRGRTGGFYRDTQYF
cdr3_nt: TGTGCCAGCAGTACCCGGGGACGGACAGGGGGCTTTTATCGGGATACGCAGTATTTT
j_call: TRBJ2-3
v_call: TRBV28
clone_size: NA
d_call: TRBD1

cdr3_aa: CASSFDSEKLFF
cdr3_nt: TGTGCCAGCAGCTTCGACAGTGAAAAACTGTTTTTT
j_call: TRBJ1-4
v_call: TRBV9
clone_size: NA
d_call: NA

cdr3_aa: CASSGTGAYNEQFF
cdr3_nt: TGCGCCAGCTCCGGGACAGGGGCGTACAATGAGCAGTTCTTC
j_call: TRBJ2-1
v_call: TRBV5-1
clone_size: NA
d_call: TRBD1

cdr3_aa: CASSLGGRVVVNEQFF
cdr3_nt: TGTGCCAGCAGCTTAGGTGGCAGGGTCGTAGTCAATGAGCAGTTCTTC
j_call: TRBJ2-1
v_call: TRBV7-9
clone_size: NA
d_call: NA

cdr3_aa: CASSPLGGSDTQYF
cdr3_nt: TGTGCCAGCAGCCCCCTAGGGGGGTCGGATACGCAGTATTTT
j_call: TRBJ2-3
v_call: TRBV7-3
clone_size: NA
d_call: NA

cdr3_aa: CASSLGEGGNSPLHF
cdr3_nt: TGTGCCAGCAGCTTGGGAGAAGGGGGGAATTCACCCCTCCACTTT
j_call: TRBJ1-6
v_call: TRBV11-2
clone_size: NA
d_call: NA

cdr3_aa: CATSREAGVGQETQYF
cdr3_nt: TGTGCCACCAGCAGGGAAGCGGGAGTTGGGCAAGAGACCCAGTACTTC
j_call: TRBJ2-5
v_call: TRBV15
clone_size: NA
d_call: TRBD2

cdr3_aa: CASRYRDGYTF
cdr3_nt: TGTGCCAGCAGGTACAGGGACGGCTACACCTTC
j_call: TRBJ1-2
v_call: TRBV2
clone_size: few
d_call: NA

cdr3_aa: CASSLLTGGLTEAFF
cdr3_nt: TGTGCCAGCAGCTTACTGACAGGGGGCCTCACTGAAGCTTTCTTT
j_call: TRBJ1-1
v_call: TRBV9
clone_size: NA
d_call: TRBD1

cdr3_aa: CASSRGLETDEQYF
cdr3_nt: TGCGCCAGCAGCCGGGGACTAGAGACCGACGAGCAGTACTTC
j_call: TRBJ2-7
v_call: TRBV5-1
clone_size: NA
d_call: TRBD2

cdr3_aa: CASSSSLRQGARNSGNTIYF
cdr3_nt: TGCGCCAGCAGCTCGTCCCTGAGACAGGGGGCAAGAAACTCTGGAAACACCATATATTTT
j_call: TRBJ1-3
v_call: TRBV5-1
clone_size: NA
d_call: TRBD1

cdr3_aa: CASRHTGSGNTIYF
cdr3_nt: TGTGCCAGCAGGCATACTGGCTCTGGAAACACCATATATTTT
j_call: TRBJ1-3
v_call: TRBV6-1
clone_size: NA
d_call: NA

cdr3_aa: CASSLAASGAYNEQFF
cdr3_nt: TGTGCCAGCAGCTTAGCGGCTAGCGGGGCCTACAATGAGCAGTTCTTC
j_call: TRBJ2-1
v_call: TRBV11-2
clone_size: NA
d_call: TRBD2

cdr3_aa: CASRSGLHYEQYF
cdr3_nt: TGTGCCAGCAGATCTGGACTTCACTACGAGCAGTACTTC
j_call: TRBJ2-7
v_call: TRBV11-1
clone_size: NA
d_call: NA

cdr3_aa: CASTGQGVKPQHF
cdr3_nt: TGTGCCAGCACGGGACAGGGTGTGAAGCCCCAGCATTTT
j_call: TRBJ1-5
v_call: TRBV28
clone_size: NA
d_call: TRBD1

cdr3_aa: CASSSMGWTGTMQETQYF
cdr3_nt: TGTGCCAGCAGTTCAATGGGCTGGACAGGGACTATGCAAGAGACCCAGTACTTC
j_call: TRBJ2-5
v_call: TRBV28
clone_size: NA
d_call: NA

cdr3_aa: CASIPGSGLPKQFF
cdr3_nt: TGTGCCAGCATCCCCGGGTCCGGATTACCAAAGCAGTTCTTC
j_call: TRBJ2-1
v_call: TRBV2
clone_size: NA
d_call: NA

cdr3_aa: CASSEGSGSRELFF
cdr3_nt: TGCGCCAGCAGTGAGGGTAGCGGGAGTAGGGAGCTGTTTTTT
j_call: TRBJ2-2
v_call: TRBV5-1
clone_size: NA
d_call: TRBD2

cdr3_aa: CASSIGQGAQPQHF
cdr3_nt: TGTGCCAGTAGTATAGGGCAAGGGGCTCAGCCCCAGCATTTT
j_call: TRBJ1-5
v_call: TRBV19
clone_size: NA
d_call: NA

cdr3_aa: CASNRQTSVRLFF
cdr3_nt: TGTGCCAGTAATCGACAAACTAGCGTCCGACTGTTTTTT
j_call: TRBJ1-4
v_call: TRBV19
clone_size: NA
d_call: NA

cdr3_aa: CAISDRGQETQYF
cdr3_nt: TGTGCCATCAGCGACCGGGGGCAAGAGACCCAGTACTTC
j_call: TRBJ2-5
v_call: TRBV10-3
clone_size: NA
d_call: NA

cdr3_aa: CAISGPSGEQYF
cdr3_nt: TGTGCCATCAGTGGTCCGTCGGGGGAGCAGTACTTC
j_call: TRBJ2-7
v_call: TRBV10-3
clone_size: once
d_call: NA

cdr3_aa: CASRFTGTSSYEQYF
cdr3_nt: TGTGCCAGCAGGTTTACAGGTACTAGCTCCTACGAGCAGTACTTC
j_call: TRBJ2-7
v_call: TRBV6-5
clone_size: NA
d_call: NA

cdr3_aa: CASSSPLRDSYNEQFF
cdr3_nt: TGTGCCAGCAGTTCCCCCCTCCGGGACAGCTACAATGAGCAGTTCTTC
j_call: TRBJ2-1
v_call: TRBV28
clone_size: once
d_call: TRBD1

cdr3_aa: CAISEVRSLFGNQPQHF
cdr3_nt: TGTGCCATCAGTGAAGTGAGGTCTTTATTTGGCAATCAGCCCCAGCATTTT
j_call: TRBJ1-5
v_call: TRBV10-3
clone_size: NA
d_call: NA

cdr3_aa: CASTTSPGTGVATNEKLFF
cdr3_nt: TGTGCCAGCACAACCTCTCCCGGGACAGGGGTCGCAACTAATGAAAAACTGTTTTTT
j_call: TRBJ1-4
v_call: TRBV18
clone_size: once
d_call: TRBD1

cdr3_aa: CASSLDLPVTNTEAFF
cdr3_nt: TGTGCCAGCAGCTTAGATCTCCCTGTGACGAACACTGAAGCTTTCTTT
j_call: TRBJ1-1
v_call: TRBV11-2
clone_size: NA
d_call: NA

cdr3_aa: CASSYLDRTYEQYF
cdr3_nt: TGTGCCAGCAGTTACCTGGACAGAACCTACGAGCAGTACTTC
j_call: TRBJ2-7
v_call: TRBV6-5
clone_size: NA
d_call: NA

cdr3_aa: CASSDGGGLRAFF
cdr3_nt: TGTGCCAGCAGTGATGGTGGGGGGCTCAGGGCTTTCTTT
j_call: TRBJ1-1
v_call: TRBV2
clone_size: NA
d_call: NA

cdr3_aa: CASSDSSGVEKLFF
cdr3_nt: TGTGCCAGCAGTGACTCCAGTGGGGTTGAAAAACTGTTTTTT
j_call: TRBJ1-4
v_call: TRBV2
clone_size: NA
d_call: NA

cdr3_aa: CASSPAGQRPGDEQFF
cdr3_nt: TGTGCCAGCTCACCGGCGGGACAGCGCCCTGGAGATGAGCAGTTCTTC
j_call: TRBJ2-1
v_call: TRBV18
clone_size: NA
d_call: NA

cdr3_aa: CASSDTGSRGYTF
cdr3_nt: TGTGCCAGCAGTGACACGGGGTCTCGTGGCTACACCTTC
j_call: TRBJ1-2
v_call: TRBV6-4
clone_size: few
d_call: NA